Listed below are T cell receptor beta chains from one sample, sequenced in a study of regulatory T cells in long-lasting Graves disease. From the multiplex PCR reads, TCRdb called clonotypes with MiXCR, one entry per CDR3 protein. This table has roughly 450,000 distinct CDR3 sequences, 20% to 25% appearing once. This specimen consisted of peripheral blood mononuclear cells (PBMCs), obtained when the disease was refractory, from a patient treated with antithyroid drugs. Receptors were obtained from a female donor with Graves disease. CDR3s include the opening cysteine and the closing phenylalanine or tryptophan. The D gene is left open where the match is weak. Expanded clones get a size class; other rows say once, few or many, or leave the size out.

d_call: NA
v_call: TRBV12-3/TRBV12-4
clone_size: many
j_call: TRBJ2-5
cdr3_aa: CASRDVGAGQETQYF
cdr3_nt: TGTGCCAGCCGGGATGTGGGGGCCGGCCAAGAGACCCAGTACTTC

d_call: NA
v_call: TRBV6-1
clone_size: many
j_call: TRBJ2-7
cdr3_aa: CASTREGTNYEQYF
cdr3_nt: TGTGCCAGCACCCGAGAGGGAACCAACTACGAGCAGTACTTC

d_call: NA
v_call: TRBV7-2
clone_size: NA
j_call: TRBJ2-3
cdr3_aa: CASSLGQFPDTQYF
cdr3_nt: TGTGCCAGCAGCTTAGGACAATTTCCAGATACGCAGTATTTT

d_call: TRBD1
v_call: TRBV6-2/TRBV6-3
clone_size: NA
j_call: TRBJ2-5
cdr3_aa: CASSYSTGRVSQYF
cdr3_nt: TGTGCCAGCAGTTACTCGACAGGGCGGGTTAGCCAGTACTTC

d_call: TRBD2
v_call: TRBV7-9
clone_size: NA
j_call: TRBJ2-2
cdr3_aa: CASSPPLAANTGELFF
cdr3_nt: TGTGCCAGCAGCCCACCACTAGCGGCAAACACCGGGGAGCTGTTTTTT

d_call: NA
v_call: TRBV4-3
clone_size: NA
j_call: TRBJ1-4
cdr3_aa: CASSPLAGGVNEKLFF
cdr3_nt: TGCGCCAGCAGCCCCCTGGCGGGAGGGGTTAATGAAAAACTGTTTTTT

d_call: TRBD2
v_call: TRBV28
clone_size: NA
j_call: TRBJ2-3
cdr3_aa: CASTRAGATDTQYF
cdr3_nt: TGTGCCAGCACCCGCGCGGGAGCCACAGATACGCAGTATTTT

d_call: NA
v_call: TRBV10-3
clone_size: NA
j_call: TRBJ2-7
cdr3_aa: CAINREGAYEQYF
cdr3_nt: TGTGCCATCAACCGAGAGGGCGCCTACGAGCAGTACTTC

d_call: NA
v_call: TRBV12-3/TRBV12-4
clone_size: many
j_call: TRBJ1-5
cdr3_aa: CASSPPGGLNQPQHF
cdr3_nt: TGTGCCAGCAGTCCCCCGGGGGGGCTGAATCAGCCCCAGCATTTT

d_call: NA
v_call: TRBV11-3
clone_size: many
j_call: TRBJ2-2
cdr3_aa: CASSSNHNTGELFF
cdr3_nt: TGTGCCAGCAGCTCGAACCACAACACCGGGGAGCTGTTTTTT

d_call: TRBD1
v_call: TRBV29-1
clone_size: many
j_call: TRBJ1-2
cdr3_aa: CSVWDRAFGYTF
cdr3_nt: TGCAGCGTTTGGGACAGGGCTTTTGGCTACACCTTC

d_call: TRBD2
v_call: TRBV28
clone_size: NA
j_call: TRBJ2-1
cdr3_aa: CASRPPASGPFNEQFF
cdr3_nt: TGTGCCAGCAGACCCCCAGCTAGCGGGCCGTTCAATGAGCAGTTCTTC

d_call: NA
v_call: TRBV6-2/TRBV6-3
clone_size: many
j_call: TRBJ2-5
cdr3_aa: CASRKGAQETQYF
cdr3_nt: TGTGCCAGCAGAAAGGGTGCTCAAGAGACCCAGTACTTC

d_call: TRBD1
v_call: TRBV28
clone_size: many
j_call: TRBJ1-5
cdr3_aa: CASRFPNRGLPQPQHF
cdr3_nt: TGTGCCAGCAGATTCCCTAACAGGGGGCTCCCTCAGCCCCAGCATTTT

d_call: TRBD1
v_call: TRBV7-9
clone_size: few
j_call: TRBJ2-7
cdr3_aa: CASSPPGQYEQYF
cdr3_nt: TGTGCCAGCAGCCCACCGGGACAGTACGAGCAGTACTTC

d_call: TRBD1
v_call: TRBV7-8
clone_size: many
j_call: TRBJ2-4
cdr3_aa: CASSLERTGGVAKNIQYF
cdr3_nt: TGTGCCAGCAGCTTAGAGCGGACAGGGGGGGTAGCCAAAAACATTCAGTACTTC

d_call: NA
v_call: TRBV12-3/TRBV12-4
clone_size: NA
j_call: TRBJ2-4
cdr3_aa: CASRGSGVEDIQYF
cdr3_nt: TGTGCCAGCAGGGGCAGCGGCGTCGAAGACATTCAGTACTTC

d_call: TRBD1
v_call: TRBV3-1
clone_size: NA
j_call: TRBJ1-4
cdr3_aa: CASSQTGVTNEKLFF
cdr3_nt: TGTGCCAGCAGCCAAACAGGGGTGACTAATGAAAAACTGTTTTTT

d_call: NA
v_call: TRBV20-1
clone_size: NA
j_call: TRBJ1-4
cdr3_aa: CSASQKATNEKLFF
cdr3_nt: TGCAGTGCTAGCCAGAAGGCAACTAATGAAAAACTGTTTTTT

d_call: NA
v_call: TRBV11-2
clone_size: many
j_call: TRBJ1-2
cdr3_aa: CASSSLRRLQRYTF
cdr3_nt: TGTGCCAGCAGCTCCCTGAGGCGTCTTCAGCGCTACACCTTC

d_call: NA
v_call: TRBV7-2
clone_size: NA
j_call: TRBJ1-1
cdr3_aa: CASSFSGRMNTEAFF
cdr3_nt: TGTGCCAGCAGCTTCTCGGGACGTATGAACACTGAAGCTTTCTTT

d_call: TRBD2
v_call: TRBV5-1
clone_size: many
j_call: TRBJ2-1
cdr3_aa: CASSGTSGSVDEQFF
cdr3_nt: TGTGCCAGCAGCGGGACTAGCGGGAGTGTCGATGAGCAGTTCTTC

d_call: NA
v_call: TRBV5-5
clone_size: few
j_call: TRBJ1-1
cdr3_aa: CASSLAFRGNTEAFF
cdr3_nt: TGTGCCAGCAGCTTGGCCTTTAGGGGGAACACTGAAGCTTTCTTT

d_call: NA
v_call: TRBV2
clone_size: many
j_call: TRBJ2-5
cdr3_aa: CASSEGPTRETQYF
cdr3_nt: TGTGCCAGCAGTGAAGGTCCGACCCGGGAGACCCAGTACTTC

d_call: NA
v_call: TRBV7-9
clone_size: many
j_call: TRBJ1-4
cdr3_aa: CASSRGAGVNEKLFF
cdr3_nt: TGTGCCAGCAGCCGCGGGGCAGGAGTTAATGAAAAACTGTTTTTT

d_call: NA
v_call: TRBV5-6
clone_size: NA
j_call: TRBJ2-7
cdr3_aa: CASSADGASGSRGMEQYF
cdr3_nt: TGTGCCAGCAGCGCCGACGGCGCCTCAGGGTCCCGAGGGATGGAGCAGTACTTC

d_call: TRBD1
v_call: TRBV7-9
clone_size: NA
j_call: TRBJ1-1
cdr3_aa: CASSLDRDSEAFF
cdr3_nt: TGTGCCAGCAGCTTAGACCGGGACAGTGAAGCTTTCTTT

d_call: TRBD2
v_call: TRBV28
clone_size: many
j_call: TRBJ2-7
cdr3_aa: CASSLLLAGGNSYEQYF
cdr3_nt: TGTGCCAGCAGTTTATTACTAGCGGGAGGTAACTCCTACGAGCAGTACTTC

d_call: NA
v_call: TRBV10-3
clone_size: NA
j_call: TRBJ1-1
cdr3_aa: CAIKSPTVETEAFF
cdr3_nt: TGTGCCATCAAGTCCCCCACAGTGGAGACTGAAGCTTTCTTT

d_call: NA
v_call: TRBV4-3
clone_size: few
j_call: TRBJ1-5
cdr3_aa: CASSQDGSQPQHF
cdr3_nt: TGCGCCAGCAGCCAAGACGGAAGTCAGCCCCAGCATTTT

d_call: NA
v_call: TRBV28
clone_size: many
j_call: TRBJ1-5
cdr3_aa: CASSSGLLQPQHF
cdr3_nt: TGTGCCAGCAGTTCGGGACTTCTTCAGCCCCAGCATTTT

d_call: NA
v_call: TRBV6-5
clone_size: few
j_call: TRBJ1-1
cdr3_aa: CASSYSPHVSITEAFF
cdr3_nt: TGTGCCAGCAGTTACTCGCCACATGTGAGTATCACTGAAGCTTTCTTT

d_call: NA
v_call: TRBV19
clone_size: NA
j_call: TRBJ1-2
cdr3_aa: CASSIRYSDGYTF
cdr3_nt: TGTGCCAGTAGTATTAGGTACTCTGATGGCTACACCTTC

d_call: TRBD1
v_call: TRBV6-2/TRBV6-3
clone_size: few
j_call: TRBJ2-7
cdr3_aa: CASSSRTGEVYEQYF
cdr3_nt: TGTGCCAGCAGTTCCCGGACAGGGGAGGTCTACGAGCAGTACTTC

d_call: NA
v_call: TRBV28
clone_size: many
j_call: TRBJ1-4
cdr3_aa: CASSLWGDATNEKLFF
cdr3_nt: TGTGCCAGCAGTTTGTGGGGCGATGCAACTAATGAAAAACTGTTTTTT

d_call: TRBD1
v_call: TRBV6-2/TRBV6-3
clone_size: NA
j_call: TRBJ1-1
cdr3_aa: CASSSSTGPTEAFF
cdr3_nt: TGTGCCAGCAGTTCCTCGACAGGGCCCACTGAAGCTTTCTTT

d_call: NA
v_call: TRBV7-9
clone_size: few
j_call: TRBJ2-7
cdr3_aa: CASSLIQVHSYEQYF
cdr3_nt: TGTGCCAGCAGCTTAATCCAGGTCCACTCCTACGAGCAGTACTTC

d_call: NA
v_call: TRBV9
clone_size: many
j_call: TRBJ2-7
cdr3_aa: CASSRGQVSSYEQYF
cdr3_nt: TGTGCCAGCAGCAGAGGGCAGGTCAGCTCCTACGAGCAGTACTTC

d_call: NA
v_call: TRBV11-1
clone_size: many
j_call: TRBJ2-7
cdr3_aa: CASSLRGSEQYF
cdr3_nt: TGTGCCAGCAGCTTGAGGGGTAGCGAGCAGTACTTC

d_call: NA
v_call: TRBV28
clone_size: many
j_call: TRBJ1-2
cdr3_aa: CASSFGRRDGHYYGYTF
cdr3_nt: TGTGCCAGCAGTTTTGGGAGACGGGACGGACACTACTATGGCTACACCTTC

d_call: TRBD1
v_call: TRBV20-1
clone_size: NA
j_call: TRBJ1-6
cdr3_aa: CSARGQGGSPLHF
cdr3_nt: TGCAGTGCTAGAGGACAGGGAGGTTCACCCCTCCACTTT

d_call: TRBD1
v_call: TRBV28
clone_size: many
j_call: TRBJ1-2
cdr3_aa: CASSYYRGVGDVGYTF
cdr3_nt: TGTGCCAGCAGTTACTACAGGGGGGTCGGCGATGTGGGCTACACCTTC

d_call: TRBD1
v_call: TRBV4-3
clone_size: NA
j_call: TRBJ1-6
cdr3_aa: CASSQDVRGNSPLHF
cdr3_nt: TGCGCCAGCAGCCAAGATGTCAGGGGGAATTCACCCCTCCACTTT

d_call: TRBD2
v_call: TRBV4-3
clone_size: NA
j_call: TRBJ2-5
cdr3_aa: CASSQDGGSGGVAQYF
cdr3_nt: TGCGCCAGCAGCCAAGATGGGGGCAGCGGGGGGGTGGCCCAGTACTTC

d_call: NA
v_call: TRBV6-1
clone_size: NA
j_call: TRBJ2-7
cdr3_aa: CASSEVAPPHEQYF
cdr3_nt: TGTGCCAGCAGTGAAGTGGCACCCCCCCACGAGCAGTACTTC